This TCR beta chain derives from a study of human CD8 memory T cell subsets. Researchers made TCR beta libraries via UMI-labeled 5' RACE. TCRdb re-called the 5' RACE reads and shows each CDR3 protein once, DNA omitted. In all, the sample yields about 7,000 distinct CDR3 sequences. Germline CDR1 is SGHRS and CDR2 is YFSETQ. This CDR3 comprises 14 residues. Source material: CD8+ stem-like memory T cells (TSCM and TCM) sorted from PBMCs. Indicated subset: stem-like memory CD8 T cells (TSTEM), CCR7+ PD-1- TIGIT-. V is TRBV5-1 and J is TRBJ1-2; with no DNA, the TCRdb D assignment of TRBD1 cannot be verified. The origin of this receptor is a human donor in good health. CDR3 sequence: CASSLQGADYGYTF.